This record covers a single T cell receptor beta chain. Its antigen is unidentified. This sample stems from a study of regulatory T cells in long-lasting Graves disease. Time point specified: newly diagnosed GD, antithyroid drugs for less than 3 months. From PBMCs, RNA was extracted and then used to make the TCR library. Study-wide results and limits: Persistent patients had a count of shared public clonotypes (2,741) that exceeded that of new patients (approximately 1,000).

The V gene's germline CDR1 is SGHRS and CDR2 YFSETQ. The CDR3 extends over 14 amino acids. Trimming removed 4 bases from V and 8 bases from J; junction bases left unmatched: 10. Investigators prepared the TCR beta libraries by applying iRepertoire HTBI primers and Arm-PCR of CDR3 regions. A single record per CDR3 protein comes from TCRdb applying MiXCR to the multiplex PCR reads. The table records about 560,000 distinct CDR3 sequences, about 16% of them present only once. These same data were also listed under a study on T cells in Graves' hyperthyroidism and ophthalmopathy. That report notes: HTBI primers drove first-round RT-PCR of the TCR CDR3.

The V gene is TRBV5-1, the J gene TRBJ1-2; TRBD1 agrees at 8 bases. This specimen was peripheral blood mononuclear cells (PBMCs), taken at new diagnosis, from a patient treated with antithyroid drugs. The receptor was derived from a man aged 18 to 30 with Graves disease. CDR3 in amino acids: CASSLNGQGEGYTF. The CDR3 region has the DNA TGCGCCAGCAGCCTCAACGGACAGGGTGAGGGCTACACCTTC.